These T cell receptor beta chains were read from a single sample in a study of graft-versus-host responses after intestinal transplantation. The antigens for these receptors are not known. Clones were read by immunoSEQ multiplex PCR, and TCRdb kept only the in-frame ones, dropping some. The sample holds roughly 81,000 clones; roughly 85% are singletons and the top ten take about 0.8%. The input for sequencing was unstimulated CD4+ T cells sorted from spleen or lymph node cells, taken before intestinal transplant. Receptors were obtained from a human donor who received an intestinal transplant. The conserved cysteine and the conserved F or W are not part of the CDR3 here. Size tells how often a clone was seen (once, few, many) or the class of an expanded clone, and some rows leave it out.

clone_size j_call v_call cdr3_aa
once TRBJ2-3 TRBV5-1 ASSIPETGITDTQY
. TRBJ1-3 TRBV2 ASSLRTGGFGNTIY
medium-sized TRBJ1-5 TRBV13 ASSGLDQPQH
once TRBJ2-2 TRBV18 ASSPPSRLNTGELF
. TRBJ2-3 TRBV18 ASSPPTSGGSQY
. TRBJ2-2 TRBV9 ASSGLPGGTGELF
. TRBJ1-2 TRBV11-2 ASSPRDRGPGYT
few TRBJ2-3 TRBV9 ASSWGASTDTQY
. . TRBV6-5 ASSYGSGTGYYEQY
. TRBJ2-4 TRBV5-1 ASSLGGNGGQNIQY
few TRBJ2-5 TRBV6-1 ASGTGETQY
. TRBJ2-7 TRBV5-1 ASSLAAGTGALEQY
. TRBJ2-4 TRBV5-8 ASSYPGTTKNIQY
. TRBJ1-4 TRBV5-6 ASRGGATNEKLF
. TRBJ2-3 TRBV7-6 ASSLEAGTDTQY
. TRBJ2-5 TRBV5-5 ASSLDSKIWETQY
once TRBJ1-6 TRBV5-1 ASSQYQQGALYNSPLH
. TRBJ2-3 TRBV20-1 SARDRALEY
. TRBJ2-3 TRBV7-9 ASSLAGGSGDTQY
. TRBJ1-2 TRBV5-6 ASSLLGYYTGTGDGYT
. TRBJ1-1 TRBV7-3 ASSLNLGQGKPEAF
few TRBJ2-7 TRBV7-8 ASSLREGRFYEQY
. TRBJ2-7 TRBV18 ASSPGQAGGGYEQY
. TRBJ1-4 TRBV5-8 ASSRGTGVGEKLF
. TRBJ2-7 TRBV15 ATSRDGQGQQY
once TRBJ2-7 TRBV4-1 ASSPHRTGGFGEQY
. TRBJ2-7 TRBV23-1 ASSQSDYEQY
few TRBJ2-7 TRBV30 AWMEQGGSYEQY
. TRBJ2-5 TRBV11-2 ASSLYRGQETQY
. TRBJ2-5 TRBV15 ATSNTGRETQY
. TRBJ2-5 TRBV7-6 ASSPGTGGSETQY
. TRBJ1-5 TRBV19 ASSPRPTGGVHQPQH
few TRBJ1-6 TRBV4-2 ASSPIRAGVSDSPLH
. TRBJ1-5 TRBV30 AWGTGGNQPQH
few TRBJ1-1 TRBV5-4 ASSFFSARRDTEAF
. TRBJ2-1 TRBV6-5 ASSYQTSKGNEQF
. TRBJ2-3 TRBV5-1 ASSLRDRGTDTQY
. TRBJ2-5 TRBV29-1 SVALRQGGNEQY
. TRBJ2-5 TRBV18 ASSPPGRGRETQY
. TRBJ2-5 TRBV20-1 SPVGGETQY
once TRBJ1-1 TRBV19 ASSTSGADTEAF
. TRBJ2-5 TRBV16 ASSTQGGEETQY
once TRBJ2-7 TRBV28 ASSSGASYEQY
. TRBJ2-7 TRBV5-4 ASSPRQGPSYEQY
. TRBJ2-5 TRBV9 ASSGRTSGSISQETQY
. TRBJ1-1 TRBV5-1 ASSREPMNTEAF
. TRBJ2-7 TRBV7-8 ASSSRDRGYEQY
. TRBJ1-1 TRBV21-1 ASSPRRRTANTEAF
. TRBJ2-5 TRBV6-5 ASRGPREETQY
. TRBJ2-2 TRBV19 ASTGGAETGELF
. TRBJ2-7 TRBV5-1 ASSRDSYEQY
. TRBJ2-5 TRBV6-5 ASSWQGETQY